Sequencing of this T cell receptor (beta chain) was carried out in a study of blood T cell repertoires in COVID-19. Study in general: Samples representing acute and convalescent COVID-19 were sourced from the United States, Italy and Spain.

Germline V CDR1 and CDR2: ENHRY, SYGVKD. This CDR3 spans 16 amino acids. V shed 5 bases and J 0 bases; nucleotides not matched to a gene: 7. Those who participated ranged in age from 18 to 89 years and resided in about 24 US areas. Participants were placed into cohorts based on the clinical history they reported. Per the authors' pipeline: Amplifying reference gene primers gave estimates of nucleated cell counts. Sequencing used immunoSEQ multiplex PCR; TCRdb keeps in-frame clones, though not all of them. V, J and clone size are those of that table, while D and trimming were read from the DNA. Among fewer than 350,000 clones listed, around 91% were seen once.

This receptor was taken from a woman between 18 and 29 years old with acute COVID-19. The chain couples TRBV10-3 to TRBJ2-3, with TRBD1 identical over 8 bases. The sample comprised PBMCs or T cells enriched from blood (not recorded which). For the CDR3, the DNA is TGTGCCATCAGTACAGGACAGGGTAGCAGCACAGATACGCAGTATTTT. Residues: CAISTGQGSSTDTQYF.